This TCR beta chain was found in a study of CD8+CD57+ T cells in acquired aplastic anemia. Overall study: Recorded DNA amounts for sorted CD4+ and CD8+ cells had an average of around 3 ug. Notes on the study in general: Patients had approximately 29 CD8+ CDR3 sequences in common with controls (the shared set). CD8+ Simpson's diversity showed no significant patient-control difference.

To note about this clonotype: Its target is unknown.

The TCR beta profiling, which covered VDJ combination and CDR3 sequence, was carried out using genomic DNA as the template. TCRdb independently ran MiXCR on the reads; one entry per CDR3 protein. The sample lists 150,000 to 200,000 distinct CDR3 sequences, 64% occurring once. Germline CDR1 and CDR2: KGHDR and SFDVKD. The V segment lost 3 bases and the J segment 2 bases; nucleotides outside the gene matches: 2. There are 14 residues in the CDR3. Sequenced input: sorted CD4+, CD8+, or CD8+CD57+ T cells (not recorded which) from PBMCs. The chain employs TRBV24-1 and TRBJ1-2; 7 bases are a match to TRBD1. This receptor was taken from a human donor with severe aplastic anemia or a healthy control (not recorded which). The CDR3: CATSDMTGNYGYTF. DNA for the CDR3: TGTGCCACCAGTGATATGACAGGGAACTATGGCTACACCTTC.